These T cell receptor beta chains were read from a single sample in a study of cytomegalovirus exposure and HLA in healthy donors. Sequencing was performed with immunoSEQ multiplex PCR; in TCRdb, only in-frame clones are kept and a portion is missing. The sample lists under 150,000 clones, less than 10% seen once, with approximately 1.8% in the top ten. Sequencing was carried out using PBMCs. The receptors originated from a male donor in good health and CMV-seronegative. Both conserved end residues are part of each CDR3. Fields, in order: D gene, J gene, CDR3 length, clone size, V gene, CDR3 DNA, CDR3 protein. The D gene is left open where the match is weak. Clone size is shown for a subset of rows, as once, few, many or a class of expanded clone.

TRBD1	TRBJ2-5	14	NA	TRBV7-2	TGTGCCAGCAGCGCCACAGGGGGCCAAGAGACCCAGTACTTC	CASSATGGQETQYF
TRBD2	TRBJ2-7	17	NA	TRBV5-6	TGTGCCAGCAGCTTGGCCCCGGGACTAGCGCCCACCCTCGAGCAGTACTTC	CASSLAPGLAPTLEQYF
NA	TRBJ2-7	13	NA	TRBV4-3	TGCGCCAGCAGCGTGACTAGTTCCTACGAGCAGTACTTC	CASSVTSSYEQYF
TRBD2	TRBJ2-5	18	NA	TRBV7-9	TGTGCCAGCAGCTTGGGACGACTAGCCAATGGGTACCAAGAGACCCAGTACTTC	CASSLGRLANGYQETQYF
TRBD1	TRBJ1-2	15	few	TRBV14	TGTGCCAGCAGCCAAGATAGGACAGGGAAGTATGGCTACACCTTC	CASSQDRTGKYGYTF
TRBD2	TRBJ2-1	16	NA	TRBV30	TGTGCCTGGATCCCGGGACTAGCGGGGACCTACAATGAGCAGTTCTTC	CAWIPGLAGTYNEQFF
NA	TRBJ2-3	13	NA	TRBV7-3	TGTGCCAGCAGCTTACAGGGTACAGATACGCAGTATTTT	CASSLQGTDTQYF
NA	TRBJ1-5	14	NA	TRBV6-6	TGTGCCAGCAGTATGGGCAGGGGTAATCAGCCCCAGCATTTT	CASSMGRGNQPQHF
NA	TRBJ2-7	14	few	TRBV7-2	TGTGCCAGCAGCTTAGCTAATAGAAACTACGAGCAGTACTTC	CASSLANRNYEQYF
NA	TRBJ1-1	14	NA	TRBV5-1	TGCGCCAGCAGCATTACAGGGTCGAACACTGAAGCTTTCTTT	CASSITGSNTEAFF
NA	TRBJ1-3	13	NA	TRBV7-3	TGTGCCAGCAGCATGACAGTAGGAAACACCATATATTTT	CASSMTVGNTIYF
NA	TRBJ2-7	10	NA	TRBV2	TGTGCCAGCACCCCGTACGAGCAGTACTTC	CASTPYEQYF
TRBD2	TRBJ2-2	17	NA	TRBV28	TGTGCCAGCAGTACCCATTTGGTAGCGGGAATCACCGGGGAGCTGTTTTTT	CASSTHLVAGITGELFF
NA	TRBJ1-1	15	NA	TRBV4-1	TGCGCCAGCAGCCAAGGACAGAGGATGAACACTGAAGCTTTCTTT	CASSQGQRMNTEAFF
NA	TRBJ2-3	12	few	TRBV2	TGTGCCAGCAGCGTCAGCACAGATACGCAGTATTTT	CASSVSTDTQYF
NA	TRBJ2-6	16	few	TRBV7-3	TGTGCCAGCAGCTTAGAACCGGGCTCTGGGGCCAACGTCCTGACTTTC	CASSLEPGSGANVLTF
NA	TRBJ2-5	16	few	TRBV7-2	TGTGCCAGCAGCTTCCGCGGGTGGGGGGACCAAGAGACCCAGTACTTC	CASSFRGWGDQETQYF
TRBD2	TRBJ2-1	16	NA	TRBV4-3	TGCGCCAGCAGCCAAGCTCTAGCGGGGGGCAACAATGAGCAGTTCTTC	CASSQALAGGNNEQFF
TRBD2	TRBJ2-3	18	few	TRBV15	TGTGCCACCAGCAGACCCGGGACTAGCGGCGCTAAAGCAGATACGCAGTATTTT	CATSRPGTSGAKADTQYF
NA	TRBJ2-2	15	NA	TRBV9	TGTGCCAGCAGCCCCCGGGGGAAGGGAACCGGGGAGCTGTTTTTT	CASSPRGKGTGELFF
TRBD1	TRBJ2-1	14	NA	TRBV29-1	TGCAGCGTCCTAGGACAGGGGGCTGGGAATGAGCAGTTCTTC	CSVLGQGAGNEQFF
NA	TRBJ2-6	14	few	TRBV28	TGTGCCGCAAGCAGGGTTGCTGGGGCCAACGTCCTGACTTTC	CAASRVAGANVLTF
NA	TRBJ2-7	14	NA	TRBV7-9	TGTGCCAGCAGCTTACTAGGTGGCTCCTACGAGCAGTACTTC	CASSLLGGSYEQYF
NA	TRBJ2-7	14	NA	TRBV6-1	TGTGCCAGCAGTGAAGAGAGGGTTATGTACGAGCAGTACTTC	CASSEERVMYEQYF
NA	TRBJ2-3	15	NA	TRBV29-1	TGCAGCGTTGAAGCGATAGGGGGAGGGATCTATACGCAGTATTTT	CSVEAIGGGIYTQYF
NA	TRBJ1-4	14	few	TRBV27	TGTGCCAGCACCGCGGGATCAGCTAATGAAAAACTGTTTTTT	CASTAGSANEKLFF
TRBD1	TRBJ1-2	13	few	TRBV29-1	TGCAGCGCGTTTGGGGACAGGGGTAATGGCTACACCTTC	CSAFGDRGNGYTF
TRBD1	TRBJ1-1	12	NA	TRBV19	TGTGCCATCTCACAGGGGGCCACTGAAGCTTTCTTT	CAISQGATEAFF